This T cell receptor beta chain was profiled in a study of shared clonotypes between healthy human individuals. The wider study: The donor pool was made up of two women and three men aged 18 to 49.

Data came from immunoSEQ multiplex PCR; TCRdb stores just in-frame clones and leaves some out. Of 650,000 to 750,000 clones listed, around 72% were seen once; the top ten hold approximately 1.8%. Findings and limits, study-wide: Among the subsets, naive ones generally showed larger estimated richness than memory ones. Sample collection involved blood only; tissue repertoires are likely different.

The CDR3 has 13 residues. Looked up from germline, CDR1 is MDHEN and CDR2 is SYDVKM. V lost 3 bases and J lost 8, with 11 bases in between. This clone was found a few times. Its specificity is not known. The V call is TRBV28, the J call TRBJ1-3; tentatively, D is TRBD1 (6 bases). The TCR was taken from a woman aged 25 to 39 in good health. Sequencing input: memory CD4+ T cells sorted from blood. As to subset: CD45RA-negative fraction. This CDR3 is CASSFLTGDTIYF. The DNA of the CDR3 is TGTGCCAGCAGTTTCTTGACAGGTGACACCATATATTTT.